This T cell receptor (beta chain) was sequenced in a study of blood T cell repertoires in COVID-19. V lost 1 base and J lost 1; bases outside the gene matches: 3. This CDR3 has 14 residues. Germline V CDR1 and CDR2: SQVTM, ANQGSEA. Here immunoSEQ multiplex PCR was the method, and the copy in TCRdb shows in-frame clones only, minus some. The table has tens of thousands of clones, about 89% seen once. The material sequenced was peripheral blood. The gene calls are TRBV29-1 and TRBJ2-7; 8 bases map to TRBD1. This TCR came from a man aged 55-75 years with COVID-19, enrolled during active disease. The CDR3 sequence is CSVEGDRGSYEQYF. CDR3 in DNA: TGCAGCGTTGAAGGCGACAGGGGTTCCTACGAGCAGTACTTC.